This T cell receptor (beta chain) was identified during a study of CD8+ T cells in alopecia areata. The treatment denotes: oral pan-JAK inhibitor, 5-10 mg twice daily. RNA was isolated and reverse transcribed to cDNA, the sequencing template. The data were produced by immunoSEQ multiplex PCR, yet TCRdb's version contains in-frame clones alone and is incomplete. The sample contains under 300,000 clones, around three fifths of which appear only once. The V segment lost 4 bases and the J segment 4 bases; nucleotides outside the gene matches: 6. The germline CDR1 and CDR2 sequences are PRHDT and FYEKMQ (reference sequence). This CDR3 spans 14 amino acids.

The sequencing here drew on CD4+ T cells sorted from blood, taken around week 54, from a patient treated with tofacitinib. The clonotype was recovered from a human donor with alopecia areata. This sequence joins TRBV13 and TRBJ2-7; 8 bases match TRBD1. The CDR3 DNA is TGTGCCAGCAGCTCTGGACAGGGCCCTTACGAGCAGTACTTC. Translation gives CASSSGQGPYEQYF.